Below, one T cell receptor (beta chain) is given with its context. Its matching antigen is unknown. The record originates from a study of PD-1 blockade in classical Hodgkin lymphoma. Broader study findings: Before treatment, complete responders showed about the same diversity as newly diagnosed patients. CD4+ TCR diversity, unlike CD8+, climbed significantly by C4D1.

Germline V gene sequence: CDR1 ENHRY, CDR2 SYGVKD. J lost 4 bases, V lost 10 bases, and 16 bases had no gene match. This CDR3 is 17 amino acids long. Here immunoSEQ multiplex PCR was the method, and the copy in TCRdb shows in-frame clones only, minus some. The repertoire holds tens of thousands of clones, with around 87% as singletons. Patients all relapsed after autologous stem cell transplantation, and there was variation in brentuximab vedotin exposure. This rearrangement joins TRBV10-3 to TRBJ2-1, with 10 bases lining up with TRBD1. Source: peripheral blood mononuclear cells (PBMCs), taken at baseline. This sequence originates from a human donor with classical Hodgkin lymphoma. This CDR3 reads CATSGTGEGGGYNEQFF. Written as DNA, the CDR3 is TGTGCCACCTCCGGGACAGGGGAAGGGGGGGGATACAATGAGCAGTTCTTC.